Below, 29 T cell receptor beta chains from the same sample are listed, as sequenced in a study of CD8 T cells in ankylosing spondylitis. TCRdb passed the 5' RACE reads through MiXCR, listing each CDR3 protein once. The repertoire holds 250,000 or so distinct CDR3 sequences, approximately 24% seen once, with 0.6% to 0.75% in the top ten. Sequencing was performed on blood, either unsorted or a sorted T cell fraction (not recorded which). These receptors were collected from a male donor with ankylosing spondylitis or in good health (not recorded which).

This clonotype showed up just a few times. V is TRBV7-9 and J is TRBJ2-1; D is possibly TRBD1 or TRBD2 (5 bases each). There are 15 residues in the CDR3. The V gene lost 9 bases and the J gene lost 7 bases, with 22 bases spanning the gap. Per germline, CDR1 SEHNR and CDR2 FQNEAQ (reference sequence). CDR3 loop: CASTTRDGRRNEQFF. DNA of the CDR3: TGTGCCAGTACAACCCGGGACGGCCGACGGAATGAGCAGTTCTTC.

The rearrangement uses TRBV4-2 and TRBJ1-1; D is uncertain. Trimming took off 0 bases at V and 5 bases at J, with 7 bases between the two ends. Per germline, CDR1 LGHNA and CDR2 YNFKEQ. The CDR3 runs 13 residues. The CDR3 DNA reads TGTGCCAGCAGCCAAGATCAAAGAACTGAAGCTTTCTTT. Protein sequence: CASSQDQRTEAFF.

The chain has TRBV12-3 or TRBV12-4 and TRBJ2-5, with D uncertain. This CDR3 is built from 14 residues. Trimming removed 6 bases at V and 4 bases at J, with 15 bases between. CDR3 amino acids: CASSRASVGETQYF. CDR3 coding DNA: TGTGCCAGCAGCCGTGCATCCGTGGGAGAGACCCAGTACTTC.

This clonotype has a handful of counts. V is TRBV6-5 and J is TRBJ2-3, with D possibly matching TRBD1 (6 bases). This CDR3 is 14 amino acids long. Germline values: CDR1 MNHEY, CDR2 SVGAGI. V was cut by 2 bases and J by 5 bases, with 11 bases left in between. Written as DNA, the CDR3 is TGTGCCAGCAGTTACAGGCAGGGGCGAGATACGCAGTATTTT. Its translation: CASSYRQGRDTQYF.

This clonotype appeared many times. The chain couples TRBV28 to TRBJ1-2; D is ambiguous. CDR3 length: 13 amino acids. CDR1 is MDHEN and CDR2 is SYDVKM in the germline V gene. Trimming cost V 7 bases and J 4 bases, with 13 bases left between them. Written as DNA, the CDR3 is TGTGCCAGCACCGAATGGGTGTCCTATGGCTACACCTTC. Amino acid sequence: CASTEWVSYGYTF.

The rearrangement links TRBV5-1 to TRBJ1-4; 7 bases line up with TRBD1. CDR1 and CDR2 from the germline V gene are SGHRS and YFSETQ. Trimming took 3 bases from V and 0 from J; bases not matched to a gene: 2. The length of the CDR3 is 15 residues. For the CDR3, the DNA is TGCGCCAGCAGCTCGGGACAGCCAACTAATGAAAAACTGTTTTTT. Protein: CASSSGQPTNEKLFF.

The gene calls are TRBV2 and TRBJ2-7, with a tentative D call TRBD1 (6 bases). This CDR3 is built from 13 residues. Germline CDR1 SNHLY, CDR2 FYNNEI. Trimming took 8 bases from V and 0 from J, leaving 11 bases between them. The CDR3 sequence is CASLTGPSYEQYF. In DNA form, the CDR3 reads TGTGCCAGCCTAACAGGGCCCTCCTACGAGCAGTACTTC.

The V call is TRBV18, the J call TRBJ2-2; D is undetermined. The CDR3 loop spans 14 amino acids. CDR1 is KGHSH, CDR2 LQKENI, per germline. V shed 8 bases and J shed 2 bases, with 12 bases lying between them. DNA for the CDR3: TGTGCCAGCACGGTGGTCCTCAACACCGGGGAGCTGTTTTTT. Amino acid sequence: CASTVVLNTGELFF.

This clonotype was observed a handful of times. The gene calls are TRBV5-1 and TRBJ2-1; 7 bases match TRBD1. The junction had 10 bases not matched to a gene; V was cut back by 3 bases and J by 7 bases. The CDR3 contains 15 residues. Germline-derived CDR1 and CDR2 are SGHRS and YFSETQ. CDR3 sequence (DNA): TGCGCCAGCAGCTCACAGGGGTTGATGCGAAATGAGCAGTTCTTC. It encodes CASSSQGLMRNEQFF. Combining the CDR3 with reference TRBV5-1 and TRBJ2-1 gives the whole variable domain KAGVTQTPRYLIKTRGQQVTLSCSPISGHRSVSWYQQTPGQGLQFLFEYFSETQRNKGNFPGRFSGRQFSNSRSEMNVSTLELGDSALYLCASSSQGLMRNEQFFGPGTRLTVL.

This clonotype was counted between two and nine times. The chain recombines TRBV12-3 or TRBV12-4 with TRBJ2-4; 12 nucleotides line up with TRBD2. Losses at the gene ends were 8 bases for V and 8 bases for J; bases not matched to a gene: 7. CDR3 length: 14 amino acids. The CDR3 protein is CASCTSGGRDIQYF. As DNA, the CDR3 is TGTGCCAGCTGTACTAGCGGGGGGCGGGACATTCAGTACTTC.

The V and J genes are TRBV20-1 and TRBJ1-5; TRBD1 aligns across 9 bases. The germline V gene encodes CDR1 DFQATT and CDR2 SNEGSKA (reference sequence). The CDR3 is 14 amino acids. J gave up 5 bases and V 4 bases, and 6 bases lay outside the gene matches. CDR3 nucleotides: TGCAGTGCTAAAGAGGGACAGGGATATCAGCCCCAGCATTTT. Encoded protein: CSAKEGQGYQPQHF.

This clonotype was picked up many times. V and J are TRBV10-3 and TRBJ2-1; tentative D call: TRBD1 (7 bases). Germline V gene data show CDR1 as ENHRY and CDR2 as SYGVKD. This CDR3 is 15 amino acids long. Between the trimmed V and J ends, which lost 0 bases and 6 bases, there was a span of 12 bases. The CDR3 reads CAISESRQGGNEQFF. The CDR3 DNA sequence: TGTGCCATCAGTGAGTCGAGACAGGGAGGCAATGAGCAGTTCTTC.

This clonotype was recorded many times. This rearrangement joins TRBV10-3 to TRBJ2-7, with 7 bases fitting TRBD1. CDR3 length: 13 amino acids. The V segment lost 0 bases and the J segment 5 bases; nucleotides outside the gene matches: 1. Looked up from germline, CDR1 is ENHRY and CDR2 is SYGVKD. The CDR3 protein is CAISESTGNEQYF. As DNA, the CDR3 is TGTGCCATCAGTGAGTCGACAGGGAACGAGCAGTACTTC.

The J gene is TRBJ2-1, the V gene TRBV12-3 or TRBV12-4; perhaps TRBD1 as D (5 bases). The CDR3 totals 14 residues. V lost 3 bases, J lost 4 bases, and 10 bases lay in between. The chain's CDR3 is CASSFMRQYNEQFF. The CDR3 coding sequence is TGTGCCAGCAGTTTCATGCGACAGTACAATGAGCAGTTCTTC.

This clonotype was counted a few times. The DNA for the CDR3 is TGTGCCAGCAGTTTCTCGCGAACCTACGAGCAGTACTTC. This translates into CASSFSRTYEQYF. J is TRBJ2-7 and V is TRBV12-3 or TRBV12-4; D is unresolved. Between the trimmed V and J ends, which lost 3 bases and 2 bases, there was a span of 8 bases. The CDR3 is 13 residues long.

This clonotype was seen many times. V is TRBV5-1 and J is TRBJ1-2; no reliable D call. The CDR3 length is 14 residues. CDR1 is SGHRS and CDR2 is YFSETQ in the germline V gene. V gave up 3 bases and J gave up 8 bases, with 17 bases separating them. The CDR3 DNA is TGCGCCAGCAGCTCCCGAGGCCAGCTGGGGGGCTACACCTTC. Amino acid sequence: CASSSRGQLGGYTF.

This clonotype showed up many times. J is TRBJ2-3 and V is TRBV20-1; TRBD2 aligns across 9 bases. Germline V gene lookup returns CDR1 DFQATT and CDR2 SNEGSKA (reference sequence). V lost 4 bases and J lost 5; bases outside the gene matches: 13. This CDR3 spans 16 amino acids. This chain's CDR3 is CSAMLGLAGLGDTQYF. Here the CDR3 DNA reads TGCAGTGCTATGTTGGGGCTAGCGGGGTTGGGAGATACGCAGTATTTT.

The V and J genes are TRBV4-2 and TRBJ2-3; the match to TRBD2 covers 13 bases. Germline CDR1 reads LGHNA; CDR2 reads YNFKEQ. The CDR3 has 16 amino acids. V shed 5 bases, J shed 4 bases, and the junction held 6 bases outside the gene matches. The CDR3 DNA reads as TGTGCCAGCAGCTCTACTAGCGGGGGGGCCTCAGATACGCAGTATTTT. It encodes CASSSTSGGASDTQYF.

V usage is TRBV5-3 and J usage is TRBJ1-1, with TRBD1 matching 8 bases. TRBV5-3 is an ORF; its function is uncertain. J was trimmed by 6 bases and V by 4 bases; bases with no gene match: 8. There are 14 residues in the CDR3. CDR3 protein: CARSPGQGGSEAFF. The CDR3 nucleotides are TGTGCCAGAAGCCCAGGACAGGGAGGGTCTGAAGCTTTCTTT.

A few counts support this clonotype. The V call is TRBV29-1, the J call TRBJ2-3; D unresolved. The CDR3 totals 12 residues. Germline V gene sequence: CDR1 SQVTM, CDR2 ANQGSEA. The V end lost 0 bases, the J end lost 4 bases, and 5 bases lay between the germline ends. The CDR3 is CSVEDSADTQYF. The CDR3 DNA follows: TGCAGCGTTGAAGATTCTGCAGATACGCAGTATTTT.

This clonotype was counted many times. The genes are TRBV29-1 and TRBJ1-1; D unclear. V was clipped by 6 bases and J by 5 bases, with 19 bases between them. The CDR3 loop spans 14 amino acids. Germline values: CDR1 SQVTM, CDR2 ANQGSEA. The CDR3: CSVTGRVGKTEAFF. The CDR3, as DNA: TGCAGCGTGACCGGTCGTGTGGGGAAAACTGAAGCTTTCTTT.

This clonotype occurred many times. This chain links TRBV12-3 or TRBV12-4 with TRBJ2-3; unclear D gene. The CDR3 loop spans 13 amino acids. The germline V and J ends were trimmed by 2 bases and 3 bases, with 6 bases remaining between them. CDR3 residues: CASSLSGTDTQYF. CDR3 coding DNA: TGTGCCAGCAGTTTAAGTGGTACAGATACGCAGTATTTT.

The sample holds a few counts of this clonotype. The chain employs TRBV5-4 and TRBJ2-1, with TRBD2 as a possible D gene (7 bases). The V and J ends lost 0 bases and 7 bases respectively, with 17 bases between them. This CDR3 has 16 residues. The germline V gene encodes CDR1 SGHNT and CDR2 YYREEE (reference sequence). CDR3 sequence reads: CASSLGGGAELNEQFF. The CDR3 bases are TGTGCCAGCAGCTTGGGAGGGGGGGCCGAATTGAATGAGCAGTTCTTC. Together with reference TRBV5-4 and TRBJ2-1, the CDR3 gives the full variable domain: ETGVTQSPTHLIKTRGQQVTLRCSSQSGHNTVSWYQQALGQGPQFIFQYYREEENGRGNFPPRFSGLQFPNYSSELNVNALELDDSALYLCASSLGGGAELNEQFFGPGTRLTVL.

This clonotype was recorded at least ten times. The rearrangement joins TRBV29-1 to TRBJ2-3, with 7 positions matching TRBD2. The germline gives CDR1 SQVTM, CDR2 ANQGSEA. The CDR3 runs 14 residues. V trimming: 7 bases; J trimming: 3 bases; junction bases outside the gene matches: 10. The CDR3 DNA follows: TGCAGCGCAAAAGCGGGGTCTGGTACAGATACGCAGTATTTT. It codes for CSAKAGSGTDTQYF.

This clonotype appeared once. V is TRBV5-8 and J is TRBJ2-5; 8 bases align to TRBD1. CDR1 is SGHTS, CDR2 YDEGEE, per germline. The V and J ends lost 6 bases and 5 bases, in that order; junction bases with no gene match: 12. The CDR3 totals 15 residues. The CDR3 DNA sequence: TGTGCCAGCACCTGGAGGACGACAGGGGCGGAGACCCAGTACTTC. It yields the protein CASTWRTTGAETQYF.

This clonotype was found many times. V gene TRBV20-1 combines with J gene TRBJ1-5; no clear D gene. Trimming shortened V by 3 bases and J by 5 bases, and 11 bases separated the two germline ends. This CDR3 is 13 amino acids long. Germline V CDR1 and CDR2: DFQATT, SNEGSKA (reference sequence). The CDR3 sequence is CSASSTADQPQHF. CDR3 nucleotide sequence: TGCAGTGCTAGTAGCACAGCCGATCAGCCCCAGCATTTT.

The rearrangement joins TRBV20-1 to TRBJ1-6; 8 bases are a match to TRBD1. Germline V lookup: CDR1 DFQATT, CDR2 SNEGSKA (reference sequence). Trimming at V came to 6 bases and at J to 9 bases, leaving 7 bases not matched to a gene. CDR3 size: 13 residues. CDR3 sequence (DNA): TGCAGTGCATTCCGGGACAGGACTTCACCCCTCCACTTT. Its protein product is CSAFRDRTSPLHF.

V gene TRBV11-2 combines with J gene TRBJ2-2, with 13 nucleotides matching TRBD2. The J segment lost 3 bases and the V segment lost 11 bases, leaving 9 bases of the junction unmatched. The germline V gene has CDR1 SGHAT and CDR2 FQNNGV. This CDR3 has 16 residues. This CDR3 reads CASGTSGTIYTGELFF. In DNA, the CDR3 is TGTGCCTCCGGGACTAGCGGGACTATATACACCGGGGAGCTGTTTTTT.

This clonotype was recorded many times. This chain uses TRBV20-1 with TRBJ2-1, with D perhaps TRBD1 (6 bases). There are 16 residues in the CDR3. V dropped 3 bases and J dropped 2 bases, with 17 bases sitting between them. Looked up from germline, CDR1 is DFQATT and CDR2 is SNEGSKA (reference sequence). The CDR3 sequence: CSASPQRGTTYNEQFF. As DNA, the CDR3 is TGCAGTGCTAGTCCCCAAAGGGGGACAACCTACAATGAGCAGTTCTTC.